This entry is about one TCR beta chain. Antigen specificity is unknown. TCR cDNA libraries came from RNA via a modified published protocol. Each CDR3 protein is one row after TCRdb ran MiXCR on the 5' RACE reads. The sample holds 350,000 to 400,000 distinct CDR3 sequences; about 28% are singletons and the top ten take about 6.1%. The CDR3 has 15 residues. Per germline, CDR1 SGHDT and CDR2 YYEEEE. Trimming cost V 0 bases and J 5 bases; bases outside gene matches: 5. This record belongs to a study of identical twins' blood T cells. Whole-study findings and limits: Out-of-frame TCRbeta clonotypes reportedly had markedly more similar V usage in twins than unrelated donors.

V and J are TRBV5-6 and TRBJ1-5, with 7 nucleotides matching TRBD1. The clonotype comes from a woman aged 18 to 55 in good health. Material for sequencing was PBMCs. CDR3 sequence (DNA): TGTGCCAGCAGCTTGGGACAGGGAACCGATCAGCCCCAGCATTTT. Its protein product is CASSLGQGTDQPQHF.